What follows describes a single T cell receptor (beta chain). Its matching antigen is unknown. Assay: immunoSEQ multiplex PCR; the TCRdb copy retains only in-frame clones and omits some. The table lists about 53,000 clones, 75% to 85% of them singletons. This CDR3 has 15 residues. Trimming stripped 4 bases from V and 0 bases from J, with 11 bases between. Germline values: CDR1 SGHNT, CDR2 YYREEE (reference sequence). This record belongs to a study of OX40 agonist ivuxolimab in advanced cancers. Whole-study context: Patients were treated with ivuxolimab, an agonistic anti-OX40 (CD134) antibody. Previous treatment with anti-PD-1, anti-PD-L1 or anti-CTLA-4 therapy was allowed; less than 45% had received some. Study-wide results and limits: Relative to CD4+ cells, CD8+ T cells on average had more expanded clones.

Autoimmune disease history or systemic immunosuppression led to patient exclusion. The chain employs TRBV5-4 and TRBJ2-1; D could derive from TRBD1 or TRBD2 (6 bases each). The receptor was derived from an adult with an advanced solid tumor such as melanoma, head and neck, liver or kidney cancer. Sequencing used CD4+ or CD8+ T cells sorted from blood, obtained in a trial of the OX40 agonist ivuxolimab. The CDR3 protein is CASSPGASSYNEQFF. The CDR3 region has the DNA TGTGCCAGCAGCCCGGGGGCAAGCTCCTACAATGAGCAGTTCTTC. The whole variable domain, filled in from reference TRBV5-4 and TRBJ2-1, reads ETGVTQSPTHLIKTRGQQVTLRCSSQSGHNTVSWYQQALGQGPQFIFQYYREEENGRGNFPPRFSGLQFPNYSSELNVNALELDDSALYLCASSPGASSYNEQFFGPGTRLTVL.